Reported below is one TCR beta chain. The target antigen is unknown. The CDR3 has 17 residues. V shed 0 bases and J 6 bases; nucleotides not matched to a gene: 11. Per germline, CDR1 SGHVS and CDR2 FNYEAQ. The data stem from a study of cytomegalovirus exposure and HLA in healthy donors. Study-wide findings and caveats: The study put about 180 TCR beta chains on its list as cytomegalovirus-associated. Donors belonging to an Asian-associated ancestry cluster reportedly showed fewer N-insertions in productive TCRs than the approximately 690-donor mean, according to what a later analysis found. Cytomegalovirus status was reportedly diagnosed by the classifier with high sensitivity and specificity.

13 Jbeta primers and 60 Vbeta primers were used for the PCR. TCRdb's table, derived via immunoSEQ multiplex PCR, lists solely in-frame clones and lacks some. The data show some 200,000 clones, roughly 80% seen once. This TCR was sampled from a female donor in good health and CMV-seronegative. Source material: PBMCs. The J gene is TRBJ2-1, the V gene TRBV7-6, with 7 bases matching TRBD2. The DNA of the CDR3 is TGTGCCAGCAGCTTAGCGAAGTCGCCGGGAGGATCCAATGAGCAGTTCTTC. Translated, it gives CASSLAKSPGGSNEQFF.